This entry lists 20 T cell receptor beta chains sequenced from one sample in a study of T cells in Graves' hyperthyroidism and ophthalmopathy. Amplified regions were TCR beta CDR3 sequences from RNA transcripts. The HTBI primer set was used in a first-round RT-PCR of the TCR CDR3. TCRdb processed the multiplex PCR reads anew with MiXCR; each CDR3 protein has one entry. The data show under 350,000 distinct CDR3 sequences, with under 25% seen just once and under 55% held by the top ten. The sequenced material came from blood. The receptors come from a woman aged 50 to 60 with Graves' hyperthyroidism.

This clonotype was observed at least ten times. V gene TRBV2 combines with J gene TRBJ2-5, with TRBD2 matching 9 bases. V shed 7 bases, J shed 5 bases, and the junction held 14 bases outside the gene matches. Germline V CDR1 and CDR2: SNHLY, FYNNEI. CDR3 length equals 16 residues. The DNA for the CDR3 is TGTGCCAGCATCGAATGGTTAGCGGGAGCTGGGGAGACCCAGTACTTC. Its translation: CASIEWLAGAGETQYF.

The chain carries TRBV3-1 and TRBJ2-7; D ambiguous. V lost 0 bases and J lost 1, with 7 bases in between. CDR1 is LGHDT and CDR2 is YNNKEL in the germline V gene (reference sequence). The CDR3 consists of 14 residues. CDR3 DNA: TGTGCCAGCAGCCAAGATTGGCAGTCCTACGAGCAGTACTTC. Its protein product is CASSQDWQSYEQYF.

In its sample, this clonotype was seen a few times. Here the CDR3 reads CASSLAGSLRDEQYF. The CDR3 region has the DNA TGCGCCAGCAGCTTGGCAGGCTCTCTTCGCGACGAGCAGTACTTC. The chain links TRBV5-1 to TRBJ2-7, with D unclear. The CDR3 contains 15 residues. V was pared by 0 bases and J by 5 bases, with 15 bases between. Germline CDR1 SGHRS, CDR2 YFSETQ. The variable domain in full, completed from reference TRBV5-1 and TRBJ2-7, reads KAGVTQTPRYLIKTRGQQVTLSCSPISGHRSVSWYQQTPGQGLQFLFEYFSETQRNKGNFPGRFSGRQFSNSRSEMNVSTLELGDSALYLCASSLAGSLRDEQYFGPGTRLTVT.

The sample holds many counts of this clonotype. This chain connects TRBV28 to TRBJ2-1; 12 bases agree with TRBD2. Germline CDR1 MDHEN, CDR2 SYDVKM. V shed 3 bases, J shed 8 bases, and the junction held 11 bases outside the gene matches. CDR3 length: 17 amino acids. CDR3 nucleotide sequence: TGTGCCAGCAGTTTCTCAGGTCGGACTAGCGGGATCTATGAGCAGTTCTTC. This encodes CASSFSGRTSGIYEQFF.

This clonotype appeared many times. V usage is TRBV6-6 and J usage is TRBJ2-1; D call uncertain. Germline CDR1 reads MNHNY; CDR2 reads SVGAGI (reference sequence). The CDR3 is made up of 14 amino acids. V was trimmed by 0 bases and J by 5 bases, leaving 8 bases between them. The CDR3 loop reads CASSYSGRDNEQFF. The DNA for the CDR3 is TGTGCCAGCAGTTACTCCGGACGGGACAATGAGCAGTTCTTC.

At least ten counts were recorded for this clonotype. This CDR3 reads CASSGQAFGYTF. The CDR3 DNA reads as TGTGCCAGCAGCGGTCAAGCCTTTGGCTACACCTTC. This chain connects TRBV2 to TRBJ1-2; D gene uncertain. There are 12 residues in the CDR3. Germline CDR1 SNHLY, CDR2 FYNNEI. V was pared by 6 bases and J by 7 bases, with 12 bases between.

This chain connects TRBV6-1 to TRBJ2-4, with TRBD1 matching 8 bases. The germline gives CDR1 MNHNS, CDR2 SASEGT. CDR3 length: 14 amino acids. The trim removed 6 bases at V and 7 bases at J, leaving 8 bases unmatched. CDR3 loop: CASRPPGGKNIQYF. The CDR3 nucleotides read TGTGCCAGCAGGCCACCAGGGGGCAAGAACATTCAGTACTTC.

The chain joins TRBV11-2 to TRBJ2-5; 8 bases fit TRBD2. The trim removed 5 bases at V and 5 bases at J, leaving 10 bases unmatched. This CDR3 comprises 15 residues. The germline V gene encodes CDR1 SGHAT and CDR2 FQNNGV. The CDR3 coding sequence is TGTGCCAGCAGCATGCCCGGGACTAGTAGGGAGACCCAGTACTTC. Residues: CASSMPGTSRETQYF. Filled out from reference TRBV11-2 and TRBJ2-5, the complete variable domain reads EAGVAQSPRYKIIEKRQSVAFWCNPISGHATLYWYQQILGQGPKLLIQFQNNGVVDDSQLPKDRFSAERLKGVDSTLKIQPAKLEDSAVYLCASSMPGTSRETQYFGPGTRLLVL.

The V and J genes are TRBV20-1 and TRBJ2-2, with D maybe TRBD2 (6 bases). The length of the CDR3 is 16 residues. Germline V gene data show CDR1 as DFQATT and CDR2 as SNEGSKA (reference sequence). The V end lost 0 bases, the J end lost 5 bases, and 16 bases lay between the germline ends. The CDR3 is CSARDQGRGNTGELFF. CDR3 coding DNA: TGCAGTGCTAGAGATCAAGGGCGGGGTAATACCGGGGAGCTGTTTTTT.

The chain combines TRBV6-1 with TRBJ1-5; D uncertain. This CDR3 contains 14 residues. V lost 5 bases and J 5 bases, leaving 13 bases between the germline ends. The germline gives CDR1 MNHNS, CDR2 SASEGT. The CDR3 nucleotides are TGTGCCAGCAGTTATGTAATCGGTGATCAGCCCCAGCATTTT. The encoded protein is CASSYVIGDQPQHF.

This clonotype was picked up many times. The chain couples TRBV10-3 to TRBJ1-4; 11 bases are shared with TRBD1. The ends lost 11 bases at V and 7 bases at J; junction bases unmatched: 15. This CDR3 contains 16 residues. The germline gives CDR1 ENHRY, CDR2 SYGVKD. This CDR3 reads CAFPEVGQGDSEKLFF. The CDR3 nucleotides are TGTGCCTTTCCTGAAGTGGGACAGGGGGACAGTGAAAAACTGTTTTTT.

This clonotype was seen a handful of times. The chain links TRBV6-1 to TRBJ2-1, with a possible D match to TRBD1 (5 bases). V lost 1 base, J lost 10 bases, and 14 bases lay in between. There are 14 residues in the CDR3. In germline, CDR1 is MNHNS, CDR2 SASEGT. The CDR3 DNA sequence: TGTGCCAGCAGTGAAGAGGGCAGGGTAACGGAGCAGTTCTTC. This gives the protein CASSEEGRVTEQFF.

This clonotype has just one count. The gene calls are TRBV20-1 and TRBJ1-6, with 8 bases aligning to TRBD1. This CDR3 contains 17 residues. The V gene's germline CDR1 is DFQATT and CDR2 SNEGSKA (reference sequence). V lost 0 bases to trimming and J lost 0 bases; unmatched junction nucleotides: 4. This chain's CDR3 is CSARENQGASYNSPLHF. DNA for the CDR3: TGCAGTGCTAGAGAGAACCAGGGGGCCTCCTATAATTCACCCCTCCACTTT.

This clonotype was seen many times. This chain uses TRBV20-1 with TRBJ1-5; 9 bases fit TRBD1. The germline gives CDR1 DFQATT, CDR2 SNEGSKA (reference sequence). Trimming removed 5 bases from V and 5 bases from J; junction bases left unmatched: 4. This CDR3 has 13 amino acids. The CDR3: CSAGDREDQPQHF. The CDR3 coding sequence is TGCAGTGCTGGGGACAGGGAGGATCAGCCCCAGCATTTT.

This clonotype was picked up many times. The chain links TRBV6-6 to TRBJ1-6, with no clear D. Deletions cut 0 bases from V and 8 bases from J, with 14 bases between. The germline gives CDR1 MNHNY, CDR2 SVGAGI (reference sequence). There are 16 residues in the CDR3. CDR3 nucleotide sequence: TGTGCCAGCAGTTACTCGAGGATTTCGATCGATTCACCCCTCCACTTT. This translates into CASSYSRISIDSPLHF.

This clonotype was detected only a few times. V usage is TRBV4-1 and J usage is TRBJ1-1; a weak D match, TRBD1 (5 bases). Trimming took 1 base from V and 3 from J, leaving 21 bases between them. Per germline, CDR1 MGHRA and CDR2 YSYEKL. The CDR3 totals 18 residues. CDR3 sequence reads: CASSQVGQRGFRYTEAFF. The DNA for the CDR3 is TGCGCCAGCAGCCAAGTGGGCCAAAGGGGTTTCCGATACACTGAAGCTTTCTTT.

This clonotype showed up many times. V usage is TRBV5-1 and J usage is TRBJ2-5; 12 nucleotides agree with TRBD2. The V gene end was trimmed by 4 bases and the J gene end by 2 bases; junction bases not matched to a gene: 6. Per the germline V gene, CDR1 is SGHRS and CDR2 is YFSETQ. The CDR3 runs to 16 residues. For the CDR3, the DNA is TGCGCCAGCAGCGCGACTAGCGGGAGTGGACAAGAGACCCAGTACTTC. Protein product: CASSATSGSGQETQYF.

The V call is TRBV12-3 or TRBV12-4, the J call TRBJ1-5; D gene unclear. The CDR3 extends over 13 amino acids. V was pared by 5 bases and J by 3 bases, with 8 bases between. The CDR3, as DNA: TGTGCCAGCAGTGACCGATACAATCAGCCCCAGCATTTT. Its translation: CASSDRYNQPQHF.

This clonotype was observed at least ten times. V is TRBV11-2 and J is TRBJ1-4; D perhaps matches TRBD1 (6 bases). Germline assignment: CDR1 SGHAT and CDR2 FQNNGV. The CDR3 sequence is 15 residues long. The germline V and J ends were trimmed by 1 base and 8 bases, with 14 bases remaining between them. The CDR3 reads CASSLVGTRYEKLFF. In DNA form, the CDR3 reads TGTGCCAGCAGCTTAGTGGGGACACGCTACGAAAAACTGTTTTTT.

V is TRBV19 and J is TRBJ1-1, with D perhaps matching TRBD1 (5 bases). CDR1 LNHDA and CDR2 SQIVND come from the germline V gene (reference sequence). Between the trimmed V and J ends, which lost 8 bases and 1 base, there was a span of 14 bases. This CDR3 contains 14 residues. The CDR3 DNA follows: TGTGCCAGTCGACGAATTGGGGGGAACACTGAAGCTTTCTTT. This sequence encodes CASRRIGGNTEAFF. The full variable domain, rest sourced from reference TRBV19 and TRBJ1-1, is DGGITQSPKYLFRKEGQNVTLSCEQNLNHDAMYWYRQDPGQGLRLIYYSQIVNDFQKGDIAEGYSVSREKKESFPLTVTSAQKNPTAFYLCASRRIGGNTEAFFGQGTRLTVV.